The source of this T cell receptor (beta chain) is a study of early T cells in non-severe SARS-CoV-2 infection. Study information: Unsorted whole-blood RNA was sequenced in bulk, leaving chains unpaired.

Findings and limits, study-wide: VDJdb matching favored anti-spike CD8 responses, missing private and CD4 specificities.

In its sample, this clonotype was seen many times. Its antigen is not identified. Individually, cDNA molecules had unique molecular identifiers attached to them. Via MiXCR, TCRdb re-called the 5' RACE reads, giving one row per CDR3 protein. The profile shows approximately 60,000 distinct CDR3 sequences, approximately 12% of them singletons. From germline, CDR1 is SEHNR and CDR2 FQNEAQ (reference sequence). The V end lost 5 bases, the J end lost 1 base, and 11 bases lay between the germline ends. The CDR3 loop spans 14 amino acids. This TCR was recovered from an adult who was a healthcare worker with PCR-confirmed SARS-CoV-2 infection or an uninfected control (not recorded which). The J gene is TRBJ1-1, the V gene TRBV7-9; D unclear. Sample: whole blood. This chain's CDR3 is CASSPQVGNTEAFF. Written as DNA, the CDR3 is TGTGCCAGCAGCCCCCAGGTGGGGAACACTGAAGCTTTCTTT.